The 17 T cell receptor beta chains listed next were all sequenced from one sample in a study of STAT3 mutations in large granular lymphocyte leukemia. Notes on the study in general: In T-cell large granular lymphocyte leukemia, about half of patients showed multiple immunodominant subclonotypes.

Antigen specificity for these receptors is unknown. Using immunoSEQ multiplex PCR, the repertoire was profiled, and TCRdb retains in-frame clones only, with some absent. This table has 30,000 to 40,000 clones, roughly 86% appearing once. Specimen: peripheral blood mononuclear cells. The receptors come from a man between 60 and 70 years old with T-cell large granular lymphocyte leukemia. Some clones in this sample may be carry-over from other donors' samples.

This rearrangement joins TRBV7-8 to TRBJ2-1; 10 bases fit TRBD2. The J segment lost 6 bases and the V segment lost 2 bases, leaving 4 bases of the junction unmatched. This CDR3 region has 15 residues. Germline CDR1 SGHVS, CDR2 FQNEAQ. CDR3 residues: CASSLIGTSVNEQFF. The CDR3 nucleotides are TGTGCCAGCAGCTTAATCGGGACTAGCGTCAATGAGCAGTTCTTC.

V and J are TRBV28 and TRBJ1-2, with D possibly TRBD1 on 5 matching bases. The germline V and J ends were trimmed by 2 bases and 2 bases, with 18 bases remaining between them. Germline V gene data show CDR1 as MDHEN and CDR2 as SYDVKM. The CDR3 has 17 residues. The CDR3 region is CASSLPGGGYSNYGYTF. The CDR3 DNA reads TGTGCCAGCAGTTTACCCGGCGGGGGGTACTCCAACTATGGCTACACCTTC.

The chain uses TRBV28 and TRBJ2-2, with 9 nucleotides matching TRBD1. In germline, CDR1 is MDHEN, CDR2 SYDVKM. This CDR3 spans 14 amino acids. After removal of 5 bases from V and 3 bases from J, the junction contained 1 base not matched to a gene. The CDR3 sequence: CASSRTGDTGELFF. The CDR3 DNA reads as TGTGCCAGCAGTCGGACAGGGGACACCGGGGAGCTGTTTTTT.

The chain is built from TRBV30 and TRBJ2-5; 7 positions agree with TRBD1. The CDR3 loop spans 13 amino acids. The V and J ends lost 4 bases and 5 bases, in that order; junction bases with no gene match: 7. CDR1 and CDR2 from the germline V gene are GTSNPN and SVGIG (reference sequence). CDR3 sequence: CAWTRQGLETQYF. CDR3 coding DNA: TGTGCCTGGACTCGACAGGGATTGGAGACCCAGTACTTC.

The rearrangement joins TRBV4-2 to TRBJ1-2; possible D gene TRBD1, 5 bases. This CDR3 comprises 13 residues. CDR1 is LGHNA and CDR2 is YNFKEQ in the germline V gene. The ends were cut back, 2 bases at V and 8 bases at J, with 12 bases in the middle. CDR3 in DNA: TGTGCCAGCAGCCAAAGGGTAGGGGAAGGCTACACCTTC. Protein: CASSQRVGEGYTF.

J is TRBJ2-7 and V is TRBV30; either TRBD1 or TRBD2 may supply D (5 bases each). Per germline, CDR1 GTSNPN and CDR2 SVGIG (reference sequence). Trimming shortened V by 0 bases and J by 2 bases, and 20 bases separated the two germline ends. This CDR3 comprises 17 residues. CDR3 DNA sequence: TGTGCCTGGAGTGTACAGTGGGGACCCCTTAAAACCTACGAGCAGTACTTC. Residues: CAWSVQWGPLKTYEQYF.

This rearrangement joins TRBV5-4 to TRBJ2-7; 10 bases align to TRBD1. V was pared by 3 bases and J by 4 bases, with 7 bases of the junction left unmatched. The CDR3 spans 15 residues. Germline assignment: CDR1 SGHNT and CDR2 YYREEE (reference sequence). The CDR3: CASSWGQGLGYEQYF. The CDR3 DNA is TGTGCCAGCAGCTGGGGACAGGGGCTTGGGTACGAGCAGTACTTC.

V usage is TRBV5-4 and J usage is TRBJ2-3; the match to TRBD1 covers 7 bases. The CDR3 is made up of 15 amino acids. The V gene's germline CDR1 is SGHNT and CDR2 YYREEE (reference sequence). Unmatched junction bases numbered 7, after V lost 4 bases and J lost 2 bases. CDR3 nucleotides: TGTGCCAGCAGCGTCCCAACAGGGGCCACAGATACGCAGTATTTT. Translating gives CASSVPTGATDTQYF.

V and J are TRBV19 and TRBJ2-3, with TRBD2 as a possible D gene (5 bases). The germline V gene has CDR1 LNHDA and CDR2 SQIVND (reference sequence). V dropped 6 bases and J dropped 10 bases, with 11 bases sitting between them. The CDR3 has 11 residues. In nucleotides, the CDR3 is TGTGCCAGTAGCACTAGTTGGGCGCAGTATTTT. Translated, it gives CASSTSWAQYF. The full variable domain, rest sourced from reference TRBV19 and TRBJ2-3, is DGGITQSPKYLFRKEGQNVTLSCEQNLNHDAMYWYRQDPGQGLRLIYYSQIVNDFQKGDIAEGYSVSREKKESFPLTVTSAQKNPTAFYLCASSTSWAQYFGPGTRLTVL.

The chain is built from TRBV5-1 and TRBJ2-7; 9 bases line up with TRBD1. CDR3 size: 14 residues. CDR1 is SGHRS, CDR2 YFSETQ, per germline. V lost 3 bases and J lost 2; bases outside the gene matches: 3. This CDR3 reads CASSSGTGTYEQYF. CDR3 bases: TGCGCCAGCAGCTCCGGGACAGGGACCTACGAGCAGTACTTC.

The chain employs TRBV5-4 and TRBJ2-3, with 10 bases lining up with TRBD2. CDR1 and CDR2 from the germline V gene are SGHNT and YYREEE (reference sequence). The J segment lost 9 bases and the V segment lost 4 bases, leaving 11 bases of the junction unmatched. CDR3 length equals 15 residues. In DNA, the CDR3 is TGTGCCAGCAGCCCGGGAGGAGCGGGGGGGGGAACGCAGTATTTT. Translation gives CASSPGGAGGGTQYF.

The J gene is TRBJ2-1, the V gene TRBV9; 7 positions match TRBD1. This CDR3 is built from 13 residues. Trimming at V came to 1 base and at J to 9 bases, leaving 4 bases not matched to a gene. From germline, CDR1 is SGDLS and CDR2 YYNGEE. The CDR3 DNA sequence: TGTGCCAGCAGCGTACTAGGGGGCGTTGAGCAGTTCTTC. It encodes CASSVLGGVEQFF.

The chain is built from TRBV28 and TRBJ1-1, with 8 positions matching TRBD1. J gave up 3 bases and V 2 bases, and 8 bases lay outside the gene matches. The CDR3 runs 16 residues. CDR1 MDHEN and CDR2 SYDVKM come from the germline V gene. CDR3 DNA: TGTGCCAGCAGTTTAAGGCAGGGGGCAGGAGACACTGAAGCTTTCTTT. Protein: CASSLRQGAGDTEAFF.

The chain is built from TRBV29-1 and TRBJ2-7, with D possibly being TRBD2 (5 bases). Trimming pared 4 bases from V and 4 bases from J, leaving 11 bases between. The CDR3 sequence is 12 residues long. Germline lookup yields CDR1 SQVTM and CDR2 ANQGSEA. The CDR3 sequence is CSVAADYYEQYF. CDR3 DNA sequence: TGCAGCGTTGCGGCAGACTATTACGAGCAGTACTTC.

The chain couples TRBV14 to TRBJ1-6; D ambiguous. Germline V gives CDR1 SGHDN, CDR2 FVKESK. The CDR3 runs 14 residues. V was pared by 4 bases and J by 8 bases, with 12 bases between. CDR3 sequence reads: CASSPGLSYSPLHF. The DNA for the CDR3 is TGTGCCAGCAGCCCGGGCCTAAGCTATTCACCCCTCCACTTT.

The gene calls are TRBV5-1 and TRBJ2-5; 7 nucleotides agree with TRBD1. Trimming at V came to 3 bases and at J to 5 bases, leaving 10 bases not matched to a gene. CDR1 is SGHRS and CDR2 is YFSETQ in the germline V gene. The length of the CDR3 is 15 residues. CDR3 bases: TGCGCCAGCAGCTCCGGGACAGCCGCCGGGGAGACCCAGTACTTC. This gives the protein CASSSGTAAGETQYF.

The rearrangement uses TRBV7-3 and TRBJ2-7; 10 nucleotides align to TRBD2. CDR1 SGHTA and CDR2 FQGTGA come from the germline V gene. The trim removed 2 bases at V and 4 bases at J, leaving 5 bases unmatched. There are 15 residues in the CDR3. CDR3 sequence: CASSLDSSGSYEQYF. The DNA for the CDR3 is TGTGCCAGCAGCTTAGACTCTAGCGGGAGTTACGAGCAGTACTTC.